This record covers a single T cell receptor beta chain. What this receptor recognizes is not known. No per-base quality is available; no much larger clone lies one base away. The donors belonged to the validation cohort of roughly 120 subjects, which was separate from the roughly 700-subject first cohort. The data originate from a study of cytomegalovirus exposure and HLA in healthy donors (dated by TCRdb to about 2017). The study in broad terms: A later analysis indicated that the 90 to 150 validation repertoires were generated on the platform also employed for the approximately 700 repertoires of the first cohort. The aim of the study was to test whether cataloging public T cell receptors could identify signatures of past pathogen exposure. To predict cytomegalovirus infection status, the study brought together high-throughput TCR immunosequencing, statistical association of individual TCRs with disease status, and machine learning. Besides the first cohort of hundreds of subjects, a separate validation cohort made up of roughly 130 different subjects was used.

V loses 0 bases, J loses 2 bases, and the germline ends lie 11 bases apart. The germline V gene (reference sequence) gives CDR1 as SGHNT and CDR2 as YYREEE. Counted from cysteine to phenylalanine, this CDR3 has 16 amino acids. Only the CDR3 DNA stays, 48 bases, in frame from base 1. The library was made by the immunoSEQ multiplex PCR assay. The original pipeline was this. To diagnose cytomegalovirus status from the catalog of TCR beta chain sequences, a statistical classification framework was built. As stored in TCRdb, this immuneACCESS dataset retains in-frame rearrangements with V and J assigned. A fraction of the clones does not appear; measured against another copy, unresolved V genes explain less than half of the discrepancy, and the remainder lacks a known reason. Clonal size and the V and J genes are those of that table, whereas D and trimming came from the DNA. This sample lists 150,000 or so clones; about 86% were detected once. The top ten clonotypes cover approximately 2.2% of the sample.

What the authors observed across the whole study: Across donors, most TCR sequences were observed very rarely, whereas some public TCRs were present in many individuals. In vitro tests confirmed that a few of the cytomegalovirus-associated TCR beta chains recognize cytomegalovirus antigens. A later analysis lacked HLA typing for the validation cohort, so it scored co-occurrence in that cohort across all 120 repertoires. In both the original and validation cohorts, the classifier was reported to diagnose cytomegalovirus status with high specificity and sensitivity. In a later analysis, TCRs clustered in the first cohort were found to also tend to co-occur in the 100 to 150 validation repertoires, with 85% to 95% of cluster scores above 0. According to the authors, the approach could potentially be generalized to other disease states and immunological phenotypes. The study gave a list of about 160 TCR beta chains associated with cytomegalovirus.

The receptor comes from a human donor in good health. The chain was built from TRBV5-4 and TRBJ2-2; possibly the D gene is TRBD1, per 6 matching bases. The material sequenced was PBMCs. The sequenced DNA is TGTGCCAGCAGCTTGGTATCAGGGGCAAACACCGGGGAGCTGTTTTTT. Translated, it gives CASSLVSGANTGELFF.